The 27 T cell receptor beta chains below all came from one sample that was sequenced in a study of T cell changes during pregnancy in multiple sclerosis. Sequenced by immunoSEQ multiplex PCR; TCRdb stores in-frame clones only, minus some. The sample consists of tens of thousands of clones, 93% of them appearing once. Source: peripheral blood, taken in the second trimester of pregnancy. The receptors were gathered from a female donor with multiple sclerosis, enrolled in a pregnancy study.

This chain links TRBV7-2 with TRBJ1-1; possibly TRBD1 for D (5 bases). CDR1 and CDR2 (germline): SGHTA, FQGNSA. Trimming pared 5 bases from V and 0 bases from J, leaving 13 bases between. The CDR3 is 15 amino acids. The DNA for the CDR3 is TGTGCCAGCAGCCCGACGGGGGGAGTGAACACTGAAGCTTTCTTT. This sequence encodes CASSPTGGVNTEAFF.

The chain uses TRBV18 and TRBJ2-2, with 7 bases that match TRBD1. V was pared by 4 bases and J by 0 bases, with 2 bases of the junction left unmatched. Germline CDR1 and CDR2: KGHSH and LQKENI. This CDR3 spans 15 amino acids. The CDR3 nucleotides are TGTGCCAGCTCACTCCAGGGGGCGAACACCGGGGAGCTGTTTTTT. It encodes CASSLQGANTGELFF. Complete variable domain (other parts from reference TRBV18 and TRBJ2-2): NAGVMQNPRHLVRRRGQEARLRCSPMKGHSHVYWYRQLPEEGLKFMVYLQKENIIDESGMPKERFSAEFPKEGPSILRIQQVVRGDSAAYFCASSLQGANTGELFFGEGSRLTVL.

The chain carries TRBV11-2 and TRBJ1-1; a possible D gene is TRBD1 (5 bases). V dropped 4 bases and J dropped 1 base, with 10 bases sitting between them. Germline V lookup: CDR1 SGHAT, CDR2 FQNNGV. The CDR3 runs to 14 residues. The CDR3 DNA is TGTGCCAGCAGCTCCTTGCAGGGGAACACTGAAGCTTTCTTT. Its translation is CASSSLQGNTEAFF.

Concerning this clone itself: The germline gene is not matched at one end of the junction; a read error may be the cause. The chain links TRBV7-7 to TRBJ1-6; 7 bases fit TRBD1. This CDR3 contains 13 residues. Germline V CDR1 and CDR2: SSHAT, FNYEAQ (reference sequence). CDR3 amino acids: CASSATGKSPLHF. As DNA, the CDR3 is TGTGCTAGCAGCGCGACAGGGAAGTCACCCCTCCACTTT.

Only one count was recorded for this clone. The chain uses TRBV12-5 and TRBJ2-7; D perhaps matches TRBD2 (5 bases). Trimming stripped 5 bases from V and 3 bases from J, with 8 bases between. The CDR3 spans 12 residues. Germline lookup yields CDR1 LGHNT and CDR2 FRNRAP. CDR3 sequence (DNA): TGTGCTAGTGGTCCGGACTTCTACGAGCAGTACTTC. Its translation is CASGPDFYEQYF.

The chain uses TRBV27 and TRBJ2-4; D is unresolved. The germline V and J ends were trimmed by 0 bases and 0 bases, with 9 bases remaining between them. Germline V gene data show CDR1 as MNHEY and CDR2 as SMNVEV (reference sequence). The CDR3 is 16 amino acids. CDR3 in amino acids: CASSLSGGLAKNIQYF. The CDR3, as DNA: TGTGCCAGCAGTTTATCCGGCGGTCTAGCCAAAAACATTCAGTACTTC.

The chain couples TRBV6-1 to TRBJ2-3, with 9 bases identical to TRBD2. The V and J ends lost 0 bases and 8 bases, in that order; junction bases with no gene match: 15. The CDR3 contains 18 residues. Germline V gene sequence: CDR1 MNHNS, CDR2 SASEGT. The CDR3 DNA reads as TGTGCCAGCAGTGAAGCTTCCCCGTTAGCGGGGGCCTTAGGTACGCAGTATTTT. Protein sequence: CASSEASPLAGALGTQYF.

The V call is TRBV6-1, the J call TRBJ2-7; TRBD2 is a possible D gene (6 bases). The CDR3 loop spans 13 amino acids. The V end was cut by 2 bases, the J end by 5 bases, with 10 bases between. Germline V gene data show CDR1 as MNHNS and CDR2 as SASEGT. This CDR3 reads CASSERRGDEQYF. The CDR3 bases are TGTGCCAGCAGTGAACGGAGGGGAGACGAGCAGTACTTC.

This clone qualifies as medium-sized. The chain employs TRBV19 and TRBJ2-1, with D possibly being TRBD1 (5 bases). The CDR3 is 12 residues long. V lost 3 bases and J 7 bases, leaving 7 bases between the germline ends. Germline V lookup: CDR1 LNHDA, CDR2 SQIVND (reference sequence). CDR3 residues: CASSIQGNEQFF. The CDR3 nucleotides read TGTGCCAGTAGTATCCAGGGAAATGAGCAGTTCTTC.

J is TRBJ1-2 and V is TRBV6-1; D not certain. Germline V gives CDR1 MNHNS, CDR2 SASEGT. V lost 3 bases, J lost 4 bases, and 9 bases lay in between. The CDR3 length is 13 residues. DNA of the CDR3: TGTGCCAGCAGTGAGGCCCTCCTCTATGGCTACACCTTC. This encodes CASSEALLYGYTF.

The chain joins TRBV29-1 to TRBJ2-7; the match to TRBD1 covers 12 bases. Trimming took 7 bases from V and 6 from J; bases not matched to a gene: 13. Germline-derived CDR1 and CDR2 are SQVTM and ANQGSEA. The CDR3 is made up of 15 amino acids. CDR3: CSASAPGQGAGEQYF. CDR3 nucleotide sequence: TGCAGCGCCTCAGCCCCGGGACAGGGGGCGGGCGAGCAGTACTTC.

The V gene is TRBV29-1, the J gene TRBJ2-2; no definite D call. The CDR3 is 14 amino acids. CDR1 and CDR2 (germline): SQVTM, ANQGSEA. V lost 2 bases and J lost 1, with 8 bases in between. The CDR3 region is CSVEQVLNTGELFF. The CDR3 coding sequence is TGCAGCGTTGAACAGGTTTTGAACACCGGGGAGCTGTTTTTT.

The chain uses TRBV29-1 and TRBJ2-4, with TRBD1 identical over 7 bases. The germline V gene encodes CDR1 SQVTM and CDR2 ANQGSEA. Unmatched junction bases numbered 1, after V lost 4 bases and J lost 4 bases. The CDR3 runs to 12 residues. The CDR3 coding sequence is TGCAGCGTTGGGGGACAGAAAAACATTCAGTACTTC. Residues: CSVGGQKNIQYF.

This clone was detected a few times. V and J are TRBV6-1 and TRBJ2-2; D is unresolved. The CDR3 has 15 amino acids. V lost 5 bases and J 0 bases, leaving 10 bases between the germline ends. Germline loops: CDR1 MNHNS, CDR2 SASEGT. CDR3: CASSPTVPNTGELFF. In DNA form, the CDR3 reads TGTGCCAGCAGTCCGACTGTTCCGAACACCGGGGAGCTGTTTTTT.

This clone was counted a single time. The V and J genes are TRBV5-1 and TRBJ1-1; tentatively, D is TRBD1 (5 bases). Germline V gene lookup returns CDR1 SGHRS and CDR2 YFSETQ. The CDR3 runs to 15 residues. Between the trimmed V and J ends, which lost 0 bases and 2 bases, there was a span of 11 bases. CDR3 amino acids: CASSLVVDSNTEAFF. CDR3 coding DNA: TGCGCCAGCAGCTTGGTCGTCGACAGCAACACTGAAGCTTTCTTT.

The chain employs TRBV30 and TRBJ1-5; 7 bases agree with TRBD1. The length of the CDR3 is 14 residues. J was trimmed by 2 bases and V by 4 bases; bases with no gene match: 5. Germline CDR1 and CDR2: GTSNPN and SVGIG (reference sequence). CDR3 coding DNA: TGTGCCTGGACCCTCGGACAGGGCAATCAGCCCCAGCATTTT. Protein sequence: CAWTLGQGNQPQHF.

This chain joins TRBV27 and TRBJ2-2; TRBD1 might be the D (5 bases). Germline values: CDR1 MNHEY, CDR2 SMNVEV (reference sequence). The V end was cut by 5 bases, the J end by 6 bases, with 25 bases between. This CDR3 spans 18 amino acids. This CDR3 reads CASSPSRPGWIRAGELFF. CDR3 coding DNA: TGTGCCAGCAGTCCATCGCGACCAGGGTGGATAAGGGCCGGGGAGCTGTTTTTT.

The chain is built from TRBV7-9 and TRBJ2-7; no firm D call. Germline V gene lookup returns CDR1 SEHNR and CDR2 FQNEAQ (reference sequence). CDR3 length: 14 residues. Trimming left V 1 base short and J 7 bases short, with 14 bases between. CDR3 protein: CASSLVARSGEQYF. The DNA for the CDR3 is TGTGCCAGCAGCTTAGTCGCAAGATCAGGAGAGCAGTACTTC.

The chain links TRBV4-2 to TRBJ1-1, with 7 bases identical to TRBD1. The V and J ends lost 1 base and 6 bases, in that order; junction bases with no gene match: 5. Germline values: CDR1 LGHNA, CDR2 YNFKEQ. The CDR3 covers 14 residues. CDR3 in DNA: TGTGCCAGCAGCCAAGTGACAGGGTTGCCTGAAGCTTTCTTT. Translation: CASSQVTGLPEAFF.

The rearrangement joins TRBV6-6 to TRBJ1-6, with 7 nucleotides matching TRBD1. Trimming cost V 0 bases and J 9 bases; bases outside gene matches: 5. The CDR3 is 15 residues long. Germline values: CDR1 MNHNY, CDR2 SVGAGI (reference sequence). CDR3 loop: CASSYSKQGGSPLHF. In nucleotides, the CDR3 is TGTGCCAGCAGTTACTCGAAGCAGGGGGGTTCACCCCTCCACTTT.

The gene calls are TRBV6-5 and TRBJ1-1, with TRBD1 as a possible D gene (6 bases). The length of the CDR3 is 15 residues. Looked up from germline, CDR1 is MNHEY and CDR2 is SVGAGI. The V gene lost 0 bases and the J gene lost 1 base, with 9 bases spanning the gap. The CDR3 DNA reads TGTGCCAGCAGTTACTCGGCAGGGGCGAACACTGAAGCTTTCTTT. This sequence encodes CASSYSAGANTEAFF.

This clone was picked up one time. The V gene is TRBV6-1, the J gene TRBJ1-3, with no clear D. Trimming removed 2 bases at V and 4 bases at J, with 3 bases between. CDR3 size: 12 residues. CDR1 and CDR2 (germline): MNHNS, SASEGT. The CDR3 protein is CASSESGNTIYF. CDR3 DNA: TGTGCCAGCAGTGAATCGGGAAACACCATATATTTT.

The V gene is TRBV9, the J gene TRBJ1-2; no firm D call. Trimming stripped 0 bases from V and 0 bases from J, with 12 bases between. The CDR3 runs 16 residues. Germline V gene sequence: CDR1 SGDLS, CDR2 YYNGEE. The CDR3 region has the DNA TGTGCCAGCAGCGTAGGTGGTGATAGATCTAACTATGGCTACACCTTC. Its translation: CASSVGGDRSNYGYTF. The entire variable domain, with the rest obtained from reference TRBV9 and TRBJ1-2, is as follows: DSGVTQTPKHLITATGQRVTLRCSPRSGDLSVYWYQQSLDQGLQFLIQYYNGEERAKGNILERFSAQQFPDLHSELNLSSLELGDSALYFCASSVGGDRSNYGYTFGSGTRLTVV.

The rearrangement uses TRBV14 and TRBJ1-1, with TRBD1 matching over 7 bases. The CDR3 is 14 amino acids. The V gene's germline CDR1 is SGHDN and CDR2 FVKESK. Trimming removed 1 base from V and 4 bases from J; junction bases left unmatched: 3. The CDR3 region is CASSQGPGGTEAFF. The DNA of the CDR3 is TGTGCCAGCAGCCAAGGGCCAGGGGGCACTGAAGCTTTCTTT.

This clone has just one count. The V call is TRBV6-5, the J call TRBJ1-2, with 8 bases aligning to TRBD1. The germline V gene encodes CDR1 MNHEY and CDR2 SVGAGI. CDR3 length: 13 amino acids. V gave up 6 bases and J gave up 4 bases; unmatched junction bases: 4. The CDR3 reads CASSQTGVYGYTF. In DNA, the CDR3 is TGTGCCAGCAGCCAGACAGGGGTCTATGGCTACACCTTC.

The table lists this clone with a count of one. This sequence joins TRBV29-1 and TRBJ2-3; 10 bases match TRBD2. Germline CDR1 and CDR2: SQVTM and ANQGSEA. The CDR3 length is 14 residues. V dropped 6 bases and J dropped 3; count of bases not matched to a gene: 6. The DNA of the CDR3 is TGCAGCGTGGTGGGGACTAGCGTGACAGATACGCAGTATTTT. Translating gives CSVVGTSVTDTQYF.

The genes are TRBV27 and TRBJ2-2, with a possible D match to TRBD1 (6 bases). The ends were cut back, 7 bases at V and 5 bases at J, with 14 bases in the middle. CDR1 is MNHEY and CDR2 is SMNVEV in the germline V gene (reference sequence). CDR3 length equals 14 residues. CDR3 region: CASTVLGATGELFF. The CDR3 region has the DNA TGTGCCAGCACGGTTTTGGGGGCGACCGGGGAGCTGTTTTTT.